Shown below are 14 T cell receptor beta chains from a single sample sequenced in a study of control samples from healthy donors and cancer patients. Assay: immunoSEQ multiplex PCR; the TCRdb copy retains only in-frame clones and omits some. The sample data list roughly 190,000 clones. Sequenced: blood. These receptors all stem from a woman younger than 45 in good health.

The chain recombines TRBV6-4 with TRBJ1-2; D gene unclear. The CDR3 loop spans 12 amino acids. With 3 bases removed from V and 5 bases from J, the gap between germline ends came to 7 bases. CDR1 is MRHNA, CDR2 SNTAGT, per germline. CDR3 sequence: CASSDSGYGYTF. In DNA form, the CDR3 reads TGTGCCAGCAGTGATTCGGGATATGGCTACACCTTC.

A remark on this clone: At the DNA level, this CDR3 is encoded by other sequences in the same sample as well. V gene TRBV5-6 combines with J gene TRBJ1-1, with no clear D. Germline CDR1 and CDR2: SGHDT and YYEEEE. The CDR3 extends over 14 amino acids. With 4 bases removed from V and 1 base from J, the gap between germline ends came to 11 bases. The CDR3 nucleotides read TGTGCCAGCAGCCTTGGAGGGAGGAACACTGAAGCTTTCTTT. It codes for CASSLGGRNTEAFF.

The gene calls are TRBV4-1 and TRBJ1-2; tentatively, D is TRBD1 (5 bases). The CDR3 consists of 20 residues. Germline V gene sequence: CDR1 MGHRA, CDR2 YSYEKL. Trimming left V 4 bases short and J 0 bases short, with 27 bases between. The CDR3 DNA follows: TGCGCCAGCAGCCTTACACCTGGGCCGCAGGGCCCTCGCACTAACTATGGCTACACCTTC. Its translation is CASSLTPGPQGPRTNYGYTF.

The chain is built from TRBV10-1 and TRBJ2-1; unclear D gene. The CDR3 extends over 15 amino acids. Germline CDR1 and CDR2: WNHNN and SYGVQD (reference sequence). Trimming pared 2 bases from V and 0 bases from J, leaving 8 bases between. The CDR3 sequence: CASSERRFSYNEQFF. CDR3 DNA sequence: TGCGCCAGCAGTGAGAGGCGATTCTCCTACAATGAGCAGTTCTTC.

The chain joins TRBV7-2 to TRBJ1-2; D call uncertain. Germline V gene sequence: CDR1 SGHTA, CDR2 FQGNSA. There are 13 residues in the CDR3. The V end was cut by 6 bases, the J end by 3 bases, with 11 bases between. Written as DNA, the CDR3 is TGTGCCAGCAGTTATGCTCAGGACTATGGCTACACCTTC. It specifies CASSYAQDYGYTF.

The chain has TRBV5-1 and TRBJ1-4; D not certain. V was cut by 1 base and J by 3 bases, with 7 bases left in between. Germline values: CDR1 SGHRS, CDR2 YFSETQ. The CDR3 extends over 14 amino acids. The CDR3 coding sequence is TGCGCCAGCAGCTTGATGGAACCTAATGAAAAACTGTTTTTT. Its translation: CASSLMEPNEKLFF.

The chain has TRBV3-1 (or the pseudogene TRBV3-2) and TRBJ1-2; a possible D gene is TRBD1 (5 bases). This CDR3 comprises 11 residues. The V and J ends lost 4 bases and 8 bases respectively, with 8 bases between them. CDR1 LGHDT and CDR2 YNNKEL come from the germline V gene (reference sequence). CDR3 protein: CASSLGGGYTF. In DNA, the CDR3 is TGTGCCAGCAGCCTCGGGGGGGGCTACACCTTC.

The chain has TRBV28 and TRBJ1-3; perhaps TRBD1 as D (5 bases). Trimming took 2 bases from V and 1 from J, leaving 12 bases between them. The germline gives CDR1 MDHEN, CDR2 SYDVKM. This CDR3 is built from 16 residues. The CDR3 nucleotides are TGTGCCAGCAGTTTAACCGGGACGGCATCTGGAAACACCATATATTTT. This gives the protein CASSLTGTASGNTIYF. The variable domain in full, completed from reference TRBV28 and TRBJ1-3, reads DVKVTQSSRYLVKRTGEKVFLECVQDMDHENMFWYRQDPGLGLRLIYFSYDVKMKEKGDIPEGYSVSREKKERFSLILESASTNQTSMYLCASSLTGTASGNTIYFGEGSWLTVV.

The chain uses TRBV5-4 and TRBJ1-2; D might be TRBD1 (5 bases). Per germline, CDR1 SGHNT and CDR2 YYREEE (reference sequence). V shed 1 base and J shed 6 bases, with 19 bases lying between them. This CDR3 is built from 16 residues. The CDR3 reads CASSLYVLEGIDGYTF. In DNA form, the CDR3 reads TGTGCCAGCAGCTTGTATGTTTTGGAGGGGATAGATGGCTACACCTTC.

The gene calls are TRBV28 and TRBJ1-1; 7 bases are a match to TRBD1. Germline CDR1 and CDR2: MDHEN and SYDVKM. The CDR3 is 14 amino acids. J was trimmed by 2 bases and V by 6 bases; bases with no gene match: 6. For the CDR3, the DNA is TGTGCCAGCAGGTCAGGGGGGCATAACACTGAAGCTTTCTTT. Encoded protein: CASRSGGHNTEAFF.

With respect to this clone: Other nucleotide sequences from this sample produce the same CDR3. The rearrangement joins TRBV15 to TRBJ2-7; D unclear. Germline CDR1 is LNHNV and CDR2 is YYDKDF (reference sequence). V lost 5 bases, J lost 3 bases, and 14 bases lay in between. This CDR3 comprises 14 residues. CDR3 nucleotide sequence: TGTGCCACCAGCTCACGAGACAATCGCTACGAGCAGTACTTC. It codes for CATSSRDNRYEQYF.

The gene calls are TRBV6-2 or TRBV6-3 and TRBJ1-2; D is uncertain. The CDR3 runs 12 residues. V was clipped by 5 bases and J by 6 bases, with 10 bases between them. In germline, CDR1 is MNHEY, CDR2 SVGEGT. CDR3 sequence: CASSPRFDGYTF. The CDR3 DNA is TGTGCCAGCAGTCCCAGGTTTGATGGCTACACCTTC.

The gene calls are TRBV5-4 and TRBJ1-2, with a weak D call TRBD1 (5 bases). V was trimmed by 1 base and J by 2 bases, leaving 9 bases between them. CDR3 size: 14 residues. Germline V lookup: CDR1 SGHNT, CDR2 YYREEE (reference sequence). CDR3 amino acids: CASSLSGPNYGYTF. The CDR3 DNA follows: TGTGCCAGCAGCTTGTCGGGGCCAAACTATGGCTACACCTTC.

V gene TRBV6-4 combines with J gene TRBJ1-1; D perhaps matches TRBD1 (6 bases). The CDR3 is 13 residues long. Trimming shortened V by 4 bases and J by 2 bases, and 8 bases separated the two germline ends. Germline-derived CDR1 and CDR2 are MRHNA and SNTAGT. The CDR3 protein is CASSGTANTEAFF. DNA of the CDR3: TGTGCCAGCAGTGGGACAGCAAACACTGAAGCTTTCTTT.